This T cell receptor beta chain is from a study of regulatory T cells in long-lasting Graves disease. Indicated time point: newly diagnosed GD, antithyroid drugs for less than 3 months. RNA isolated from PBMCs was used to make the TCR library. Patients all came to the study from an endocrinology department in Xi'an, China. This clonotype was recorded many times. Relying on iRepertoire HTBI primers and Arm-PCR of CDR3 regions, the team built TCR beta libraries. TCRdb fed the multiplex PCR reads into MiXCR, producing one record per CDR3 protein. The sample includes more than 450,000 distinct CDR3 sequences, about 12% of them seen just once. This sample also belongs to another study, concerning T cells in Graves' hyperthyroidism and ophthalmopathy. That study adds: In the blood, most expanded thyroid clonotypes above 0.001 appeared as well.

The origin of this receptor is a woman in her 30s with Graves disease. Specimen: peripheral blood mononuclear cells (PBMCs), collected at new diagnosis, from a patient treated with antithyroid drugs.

The CDR3 DNA is TGTGCCAGCAGCTTAGTCGCGAACACCGGGGAGCTGTTTTTT. It specifies CASSLVANTGELFF. The genes are TRBV7-3 and TRBJ2-2, with no clear D. The CDR3 has 14 amino acids. Germline loops: CDR1 SGHTA, CDR2 FQGTGA. V lost 2 bases to trimming and J lost 0 bases, with 4 bases between them.